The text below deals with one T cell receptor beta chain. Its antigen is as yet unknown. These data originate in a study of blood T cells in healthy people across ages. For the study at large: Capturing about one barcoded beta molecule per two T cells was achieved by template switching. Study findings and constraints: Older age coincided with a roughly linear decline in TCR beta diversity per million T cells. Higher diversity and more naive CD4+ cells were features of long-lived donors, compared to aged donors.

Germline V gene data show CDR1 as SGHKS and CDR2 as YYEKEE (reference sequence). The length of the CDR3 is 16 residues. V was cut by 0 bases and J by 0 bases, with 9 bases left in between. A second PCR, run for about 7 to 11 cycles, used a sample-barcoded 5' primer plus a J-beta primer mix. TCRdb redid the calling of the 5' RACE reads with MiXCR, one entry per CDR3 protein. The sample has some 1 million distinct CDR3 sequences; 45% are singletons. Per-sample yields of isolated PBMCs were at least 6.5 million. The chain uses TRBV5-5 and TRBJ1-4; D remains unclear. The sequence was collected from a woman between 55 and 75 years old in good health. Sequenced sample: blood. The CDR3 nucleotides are TGTGCCAGCAGCTTGGTGGTCCTCCCAACTAATGAAAAACTGTTTTTT. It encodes CASSLVVLPTNEKLFF.